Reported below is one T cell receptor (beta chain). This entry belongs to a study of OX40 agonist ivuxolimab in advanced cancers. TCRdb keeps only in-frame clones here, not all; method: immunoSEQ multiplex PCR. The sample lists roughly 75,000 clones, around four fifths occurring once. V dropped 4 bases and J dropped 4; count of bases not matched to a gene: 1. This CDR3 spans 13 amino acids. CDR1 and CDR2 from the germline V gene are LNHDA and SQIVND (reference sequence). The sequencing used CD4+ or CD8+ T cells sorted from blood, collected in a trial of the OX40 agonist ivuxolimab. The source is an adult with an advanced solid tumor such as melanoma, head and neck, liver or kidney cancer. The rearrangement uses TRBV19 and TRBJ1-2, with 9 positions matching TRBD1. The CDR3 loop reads CASSKDRGYGYTF. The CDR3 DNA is TGTGCCAGTAGTAAGGACAGGGGCTATGGCTACACCTTC.